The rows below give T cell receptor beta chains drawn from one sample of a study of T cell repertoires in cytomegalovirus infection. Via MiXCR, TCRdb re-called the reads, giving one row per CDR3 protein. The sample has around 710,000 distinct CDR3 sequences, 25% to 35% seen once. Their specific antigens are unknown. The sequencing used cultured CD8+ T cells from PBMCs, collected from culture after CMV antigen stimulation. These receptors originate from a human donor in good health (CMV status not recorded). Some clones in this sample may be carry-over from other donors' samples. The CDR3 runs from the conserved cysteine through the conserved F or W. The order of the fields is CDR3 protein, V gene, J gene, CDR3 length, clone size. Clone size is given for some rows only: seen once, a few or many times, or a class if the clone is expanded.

CASSLVDRGEQFF,TRBV5-1,TRBJ2-1,13,.
CASSAVGGLGNEQFF,TRBV7-9,TRBJ2-1,15,.
CASSPGRGQPQHF,TRBV7-9,TRBJ1-5,13,few
CASIKERGVTDTQYF,TRBV7-9,TRBJ2-3,15,few
CAISDPGQGARAEKLFF,TRBV10-3,TRBJ1-4,17,.
CASSLTAGGPLYNEQFF,TRBV7-4,TRBJ2-1,17,many
CASSQLLSGGSITYEQYF,TRBV4-1,TRBJ2-7,18,.
CSVGKSGGAHNEQFF,TRBV29-1,TRBJ2-1,15,.
CASSGWGGTGEAFF,TRBV2,TRBJ1-1,14,.
CASSLSGTGLSEQFF,TRBV6-1,TRBJ2-1,15,.
CATSDLGQGGEQFF,TRBV24-1,TRBJ2-1,14,few
CASGHRANTEAFF,TRBV19,TRBJ1-1,13,.
CASSYSDRGWSDTQYF,TRBV6-2/TRBV6-3,TRBJ2-3,16,.
CASSPLRTEAFF,TRBV7-8,TRBJ1-1,12,many
CASSIGHYNEQFF,TRBV19,TRBJ2-1,13,few
CASSLSEGSGNTIYF,TRBV7-6,TRBJ1-3,15,many
CASSDNRGTEAFF,TRBV6-1,TRBJ1-1,13,few
CASSQDYPPNYGYTF,TRBV4-1,TRBJ1-2,15,.
CASTGVNTGELFF,TRBV7-9,TRBJ2-2,13,many
CASSLSWSEGMNTEAFF,TRBV27,TRBJ1-1,17,.
CASSWLGATTEAFF,TRBV5-4,TRBJ1-1,14,.
CASSQRTRYLAYNEQFF,TRBV7-8,TRBJ2-1,17,.
CASSLSGLAGSSYEQYF,TRBV27,TRBJ2-7,17,.
CATSRDLAQGDEQFF,TRBV15,TRBJ2-1,15,.
CASSLIPPGLEDIQYF,TRBV7-6,TRBJ2-4,16,once
CASSPWTGGNEKLFF,TRBV4-1,TRBJ1-4,15,.
CASSTLRSGGGNQPQHF,TRBV7-2,TRBJ1-5,17,many
CASSHVQAAPQPQHF,TRBV4-1,TRBJ1-5,15,few
CASSGRDKPYNEQFF,TRBV11-3,TRBJ2-1,15,.
CASKDRASTEAFF,TRBV19,TRBJ1-1,13,.
CASSLGGGAQHF,TRBV7-2,TRBJ1-5,12,many
CASSDSTGGNSPLHF,TRBV6-4,TRBJ1-6,15,.
CASNDRGLEAFF,TRBV12-3/TRBV12-4,TRBJ1-1,12,few
CASSLDPDFSSYNEQFF,TRBV5-1,TRBJ2-1,17,.
CASSSSGGAFF,TRBV7-6,TRBJ2-1,11,.
CASSMGGGYNEQFF,TRBV19,TRBJ2-1,14,.
CASSYFPMQGGAETQYF,TRBV6-5,TRBJ2-5,17,.
CASSPDRVGNEQFF,TRBV7-8,TRBJ2-1,14,many
CASSLNSQNEQFF,TRBV27,TRBJ2-1,13,.
CASSMDRVGSYEQYF,TRBV7-7,TRBJ2-7,15,many
CASSSPGNYEQYF,TRBV7-9,TRBJ2-7,13,many
CASSPESADTQYF,TRBV5-6,TRBJ2-3,13,few
CASSLVGGPNEQFF,TRBV12-3/TRBV12-4,TRBJ2-1,14,.
CATSDTTAQETQYF,TRBV24-1,TRBJ2-5,14,.
CASSYRLAGADTGELFF,TRBV6-5,TRBJ2-2,17,few
CATSDHKVGELFF,TRBV24-1,TRBJ2-2,13,.
CASPKGPNTEAFF,TRBV2,TRBJ1-1,13,.
CASSLSGSSGGASNEQFF,TRBV7-3,TRBJ2-1,18,many
CASSLGGQGARTEAFF,TRBV7-4,TRBJ1-1,16,.
CASSLGWGVLALGSPLHF,TRBV28,TRBJ1-6,18,many
CASSSLEGNGYTF,TRBV5-1,TRBJ1-2,13,.
CASSLGIGYTF,TRBV7-9,TRBJ1-2,11,.
CASTDVGARAFF,TRBV6-8,TRBJ1-1,12,.
CASSQDQTSGGGETQYF,TRBV4-3,TRBJ2-5,17,.
CASGPGQGYLGETQYF,TRBV12-5,TRBJ2-5,16,.